The 28 T cell receptor beta chains below were found in one sample sequenced in a study of shared clonotypes between healthy human individuals. Naive CD8 cells lacked CD45RO and underwent positive selection for CCR7, leaving out terminally differentiated effector memory CD45RA+ cells. TCRdb keeps only in-frame clones here, not all; method: immunoSEQ multiplex PCR. The data hold just over 2,000,000 clones, with about 95% observed a single time. The sample consisted of naive CD8+ T cells sorted from blood. The source is a man younger than 30 in good health.

The chain couples TRBV6-1 to TRBJ2-7; D is unclear. Trimming shortened V by 0 bases and J by 5 bases, and 8 bases separated the two germline ends. This CDR3 contains 13 residues. From germline, CDR1 is MNHNS and CDR2 SASEGT. The CDR3 DNA reads TGTGCCAGCAGTGAAGCGGGATGGAACGAGCAGTACTTC. As protein: CASSEAGWNEQYF.

This clone has a single count. The V gene is TRBV2, the J gene TRBJ1-1; possibly TRBD1 for D (5 bases). Trimming stripped 6 bases from V and 0 bases from J, with 11 bases between. Germline V gene sequence: CDR1 SNHLY, CDR2 FYNNEI. The CDR3 totals 14 residues. The CDR3 region has the DNA TGTGCCAGCAGGGGTTTGACAGTGAACACTGAAGCTTTCTTT. This gives the protein CASRGLTVNTEAFF.

This chain uses TRBV9 with TRBJ1-1; 7 bases fit TRBD1. Per the germline V gene, CDR1 is SGDLS and CDR2 is YYNGEE. V was clipped by 0 bases and J by 3 bases; unmatched bases: 14. CDR3 size: 18 residues. CDR3 DNA sequence: TGTGCCAGCAGCGTAGGGGGAGGGATGGACAGGTTTGACACTGAAGCTTTCTTT. Encoded protein: CASSVGGGMDRFDTEAFF.

This sequence joins TRBV11-2 and TRBJ1-5; possibly TRBD1 for D (5 bases). V was clipped by 0 bases and J by 1 base, with 10 bases between them. The length of the CDR3 is 16 residues. Germline CDR1 SGHAT, CDR2 FQNNGV. Here the CDR3 reads CASSLDAGPSNQPQHF. CDR3 bases: TGTGCCAGCAGCTTAGATGCGGGGCCGAGCAATCAGCCCCAGCATTTT.

The chain has TRBV5-6 and TRBJ2-7; unclear D gene. The CDR3 has 14 amino acids. Germline lookup yields CDR1 SGHDT and CDR2 YYEEEE. V lost 2 bases and J lost 2, with 11 bases in between. The CDR3 reads CASSFAHPTYEQYF. The CDR3 DNA reads TGTGCCAGCAGCTTTGCTCACCCCACCTACGAGCAGTACTTC.

This chain links TRBV5-1 with TRBJ2-7; D possibly corresponds to TRBD1 (5 bases). The CDR3 has 14 amino acids. The V gene's germline CDR1 is SGHRS and CDR2 YFSETQ. V was clipped by 4 bases and J by 1 base, with 12 bases between them. CDR3 amino acids: CASSLQDRSYEQYF. The CDR3 nucleotides read TGCGCCAGCAGCCTCCAAGACAGATCCTACGAGCAGTACTTC.

The chain carries TRBV7-9 and TRBJ2-5, with 8 bases that match TRBD2. The CDR3 is 16 amino acids. Trimming took 5 bases from V and 9 from J; bases not matched to a gene: 17. CDR1 and CDR2 (germline): SEHNR, FQNEAQ (reference sequence). The CDR3 here is CASSDQRLEREPSQYF. CDR3 DNA: TGTGCCAGCAGCGACCAGCGCCTCGAGCGGGAGCCCTCCCAGTACTTC.

V gene TRBV29-1 combines with J gene TRBJ1-5; 7 bases are a match to TRBD1. Germline assignment: CDR1 SQVTM and CDR2 ANQGSEA. The CDR3 totals 21 residues. Unmatched junction bases numbered 21, after V lost 0 bases and J lost 1 base. The CDR3 region has the DNA TGCAGCGTTGAAGACAAAGGCTCGGGACAGCCAAGGCATATCAGCAATCAGCCCCAGCATTTT. This translates into CSVEDKGSGQPRHISNQPQHF. Filled out from reference TRBV29-1 and TRBJ1-5, the complete variable domain reads SAVISQKPSRDICQRGTSLTIQCQVDSQVTMMFWYRQQPGQSLTLIATANQGSEATYESGFVIDKFPISRPNLTFSTLTVSNMSPEDSSIYLCSVEDKGSGQPRHISNQPQHFGDGTRLSIL.

This clone occurred once. CDR3 sequence reads: CASSVSGGHGGEQFF. The DNA for the CDR3 is TGTGCCAGCAGCGTTAGCGGGGGGCATGGGGGAGAGCAGTTCTTC. J is TRBJ2-1 and V is TRBV9; 10 nucleotides match TRBD2. After removal of 2 bases from V and 10 bases from J, the junction contained 9 bases not matched to a gene. CDR3 length: 15 amino acids. In germline, CDR1 is SGDLS, CDR2 YYNGEE.

This clone was counted once. The chain combines TRBV5-4 with TRBJ1-5; D gene ambiguous. The CDR3 covers 12 residues. Trimming took 4 bases from V and 7 from J, leaving 9 bases between them. Germline V gives CDR1 SGHNT, CDR2 YYREEE (reference sequence). CDR3 coding DNA: TGTGCCAGCAGCCCCTGGGGACAGCCCCAGCATTTT. Translation gives CASSPWGQPQHF.

The chain recombines TRBV7-2 with TRBJ2-3, with TRBD1 matching 8 bases. CDR1 SGHTA and CDR2 FQGNSA come from the germline V gene. The CDR3 consists of 16 residues. Germline trimming cut 0 bases from V and 6 bases from J; bases unmatched to any gene: 8. As DNA, the CDR3 is TGTGCCAGCAGCTTAGCAAGGGACAGGTACTTGGATACGCAGTATTTT. This gives the protein CASSLARDRYLDTQYF. The full variable domain, in which reference TRBV7-2 and TRBJ2-3 provide the parts outside the CDR3, is GAGVSQSPSNKVTEKGKDVELRCDPISGHTALYWYRQSLGQGLEFLIYFQGNSAPDKSGLPSDRFSAERTGGSVSTLTIQRTQQEDSAVYLCASSLARDRYLDTQYFGPGTRLTVL.

This chain joins TRBV7-8 and TRBJ2-5, with 9 bases aligning to TRBD2. This CDR3 comprises 15 residues. V trimming: 1 base; J trimming: 3 bases; junction bases outside the gene matches: 3. Germline-derived CDR1 and CDR2 are SGHVS and FQNEAQ. CDR3 sequence (DNA): TGTGCCAGCAGCTTAGGACGCGGGGGGGAAGAGACCCAGTACTTC. Translation: CASSLGRGGEETQYF.

The V and J genes are TRBV27 and TRBJ2-7; either TRBD1 or TRBD2 may supply D (6 bases each). The CDR3 consists of 17 residues. Trimming took off 7 bases at V and 1 base at J, with 23 bases between the two ends. Germline CDR1 and CDR2: MNHEY and SMNVEV (reference sequence). The CDR3 here is CASTGTNRIGGSYEQYF. The DNA for the CDR3 is TGTGCCAGCACCGGGACAAACAGGATCGGAGGGTCCTACGAGCAGTACTTC.

This chain uses TRBV7-9 with TRBJ1-1; the match to TRBD1 covers 9 bases. CDR3 length: 17 amino acids. The germline V gene encodes CDR1 SEHNR and CDR2 FQNEAQ (reference sequence). The trim removed 0 bases at V and 0 bases at J, leaving 5 bases unmatched. The CDR3 bases are TGTGCCAGCAGCTTAGCTCCGGGACAGGGAATGAACACTGAAGCTTTCTTT. Its translation: CASSLAPGQGMNTEAFF.

Comment on this clone: This sample also contains other DNA sequences that code for the same CDR3. The chain combines TRBV4-3 with TRBJ2-7, with D unresolved. Germline V CDR1 and CDR2: LGHNA, YSLEER. The CDR3 is made up of 14 amino acids. Between the trimmed V and J ends, which lost 0 bases and 0 bases, there was a span of 6 bases. CDR3 protein: CASSQDRASYEQYF. In nucleotides, the CDR3 is TGCGCCAGCAGCCAAGATCGGGCCTCCTACGAGCAGTACTTC.

The rearrangement links TRBV4-1 to TRBJ2-7; maybe TRBD2 (5 bases). V was pared by 4 bases and J by 3 bases, with 19 bases between. Germline V lookup: CDR1 MGHRA, CDR2 YSYEKL. The CDR3 contains 16 residues. The CDR3 sequence: CASSPKHLGSSYEQYF. The CDR3 nucleotides are TGCGCCAGCAGCCCCAAACACCTGGGGAGCAGCTACGAGCAGTACTTC.

The V and J genes are TRBV6-5 and TRBJ2-7, with D possibly TRBD1 on 5 matching bases. V dropped 8 bases and J dropped 2 bases, with 10 bases sitting between them. The CDR3 runs 12 residues. Germline CDR1 reads MNHEY; CDR2 reads SVGAGI. CDR3 residues: CASFRTPYEQYF. DNA for the CDR3: TGTGCCAGCTTCAGGACACCCTACGAGCAGTACTTC.

This clone has just one count. The chain links TRBV7-9 to TRBJ1-2; the match to TRBD1 covers 11 bases. The trim removed 5 bases at V and 5 bases at J, leaving 4 bases unmatched. The CDR3 is 14 residues long. Per the germline V gene, CDR1 is SEHNR and CDR2 is FQNEAQ (reference sequence). The CDR3, as DNA: TGTGCCAGCAGCCCGGGACAGGGGGTTTATGGCTACACCTTC. As protein: CASSPGQGVYGYTF. Combining the CDR3 with reference TRBV7-9 and TRBJ1-2 gives the whole variable domain DTGVSQNPRHKITKRGQNVTFRCDPISEHNRLYWYRQTLGQGPEFLTYFQNEAQLEKSRLLSDRFSAERPKGSFSTLEIQRTEQGDSAMYLCASSPGQGVYGYTFGSGTRLTVV.

This chain links TRBV4-1 with TRBJ1-5; D is perhaps TRBD1 (5 bases). V lost 2 bases and J 3 bases, leaving 14 bases between the germline ends. CDR1 is MGHRA, CDR2 YSYEKL, per germline. CDR3 length equals 16 residues. The CDR3 nucleotides are TGCGCCAGCAGCCAACAGAGGACAATCATCAATCAGCCCCAGCATTTT. Translation: CASSQQRTIINQPQHF.

This clone was detected once. Additional DNA sequences in this sample encode the identical CDR3. CDR3 sequence: CASSPTSGSAYEQYF. The DNA for the CDR3 is TGTGCCAGCAGCCCGACTAGCGGGAGTGCCTACGAGCAGTACTTC. This chain connects TRBV9 to TRBJ2-7, with 12 bases lining up with TRBD2. The CDR3 contains 15 residues. The germline V gene encodes CDR1 SGDLS and CDR2 YYNGEE. V lost 4 bases to trimming and J lost 2 bases; unmatched junction nucleotides: 4.

This rearrangement joins TRBV5-4 to TRBJ2-5; perhaps TRBD2 as D (6 bases). The V end lost 6 bases, the J end lost 2 bases, and 14 bases lay between the germline ends. Germline V gene data show CDR1 as SGHNT and CDR2 as YYREEE (reference sequence). This CDR3 spans 14 amino acids. In DNA form, the CDR3 reads TGTGCCAGCACACCGGACTACCAACAAGAGACCCAGTACTTC. Its protein product is CASTPDYQQETQYF.

V and J are TRBV7-2 and TRBJ2-7; 7 bases map to TRBD2. CDR3 size: 16 residues. J gave up 0 bases and V 1 base, and 6 bases lay outside the gene matches. The germline V gene encodes CDR1 SGHTA and CDR2 FQGNSA. CDR3 protein: CASSLEGGSFSYEQYF. The CDR3 bases are TGTGCCAGCAGCTTAGAGGGCGGGAGTTTCTCCTACGAGCAGTACTTC.

The V and J genes are TRBV13 and TRBJ2-3; D possibly corresponds to TRBD1 (8 bases). The CDR3 is made up of 17 amino acids. The germline CDR1 and CDR2 sequences are PRHDT and FYEKMQ (reference sequence). The germline V and J ends were trimmed by 3 bases and 4 bases, with 20 bases remaining between them. CDR3 DNA sequence: TGTGCCAGCAGCTTCGCCGGAACAGGGGGAGGGCCAGATACGCAGTATTTT. This encodes CASSFAGTGGGPDTQYF.

The gene calls are TRBV6-1 and TRBJ1-4; D is possibly TRBD1 (5 bases). Germline V gives CDR1 MNHNS, CDR2 SASEGT. Trimming cost V 8 bases and J 3 bases, with 13 bases left between them. This CDR3 region has 14 residues. Written as DNA, the CDR3 is TGTGCCAGCGGATGGGGGAACTCTAATGAAAAACTGTTTTTT. Amino acids: CASGWGNSNEKLFF.

The chain employs TRBV28 and TRBJ2-5, with 7 bases aligning to TRBD1. This CDR3 is built from 14 residues. The trim removed 5 bases at V and 4 bases at J, leaving 7 bases unmatched. Germline V gives CDR1 MDHEN, CDR2 SYDVKM. CDR3 in amino acids: CASSTPTGTETQYF. The DNA for the CDR3 is TGTGCCAGCAGTACCCCGACAGGGACAGAGACCCAGTACTTC.

The V call is TRBV6-5, the J call TRBJ1-6; D is perhaps TRBD1 (5 bases). The V gene lost 2 bases and the J gene lost 9 bases, with 14 bases spanning the gap. The CDR3 covers 15 residues. CDR1 and CDR2 (germline): MNHEY, SVGAGI. CDR3 region: CASSYDSDMGSPLHF. CDR3 DNA sequence: TGTGCCAGCAGTTACGACAGTGATATGGGTTCACCCCTCCACTTT.

The rearrangement uses TRBV28 and TRBJ2-7; possibly TRBD2 for D (7 bases). Trimming left V 2 bases short and J 4 bases short, with 15 bases between. Germline CDR1 is MDHEN and CDR2 is SYDVKM. The CDR3 is 15 residues long. CDR3: CASSLTGGHDYEQYF. Written as DNA, the CDR3 is TGTGCCAGCAGTTTAACGGGGGGACATGATTACGAGCAGTACTTC.

This chain joins TRBV10-3 and TRBJ2-1, with 8 bases aligning to TRBD2. The CDR3 runs to 14 residues. Germline CDR1 reads ENHRY; CDR2 reads SYGVKD. Trimming removed 5 bases from V and 8 bases from J; junction bases left unmatched: 8. The DNA of the CDR3 is TGTGCCATCAGTCCTAGCGGGTCCAGCGATGAGCAGTTCTTC. Protein: CAISPSGSSDEQFF.